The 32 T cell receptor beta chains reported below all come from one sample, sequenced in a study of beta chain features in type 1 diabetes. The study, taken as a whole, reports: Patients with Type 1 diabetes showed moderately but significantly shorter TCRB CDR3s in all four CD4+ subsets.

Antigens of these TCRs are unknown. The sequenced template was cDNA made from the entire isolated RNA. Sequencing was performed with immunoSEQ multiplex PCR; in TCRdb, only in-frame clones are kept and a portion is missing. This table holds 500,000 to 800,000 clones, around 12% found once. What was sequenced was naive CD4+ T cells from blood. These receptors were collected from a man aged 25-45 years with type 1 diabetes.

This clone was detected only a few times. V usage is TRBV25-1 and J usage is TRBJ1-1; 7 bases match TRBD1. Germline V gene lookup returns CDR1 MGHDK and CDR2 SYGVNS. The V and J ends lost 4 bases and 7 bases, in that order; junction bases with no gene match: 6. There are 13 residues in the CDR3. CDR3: CASSVTGVVEAFF. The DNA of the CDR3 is TGTGCCAGCAGTGTTACAGGGGTTGTTGAAGCTTTCTTT.

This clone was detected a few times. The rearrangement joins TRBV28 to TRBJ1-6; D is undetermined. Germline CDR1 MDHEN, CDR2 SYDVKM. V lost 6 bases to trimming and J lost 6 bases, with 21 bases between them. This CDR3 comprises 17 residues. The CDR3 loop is CASRGLLAGIGNSPLHF. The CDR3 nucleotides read TGTGCCAGCAGAGGACTATTAGCGGGGATCGGTAATTCACCCCTCCACTTT.

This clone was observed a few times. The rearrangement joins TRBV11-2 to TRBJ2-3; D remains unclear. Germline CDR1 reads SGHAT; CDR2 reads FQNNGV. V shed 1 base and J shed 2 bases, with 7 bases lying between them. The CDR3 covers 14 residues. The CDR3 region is CASSLGTYTDTQYF. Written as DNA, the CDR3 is TGTGCCAGCAGCTTAGGCACTTACACAGATACGCAGTATTTT. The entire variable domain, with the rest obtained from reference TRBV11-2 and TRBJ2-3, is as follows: EAGVAQSPRYKIIEKRQSVAFWCNPISGHATLYWYQQILGQGPKLLIQFQNNGVVDDSQLPKDRFSAERLKGVDSTLKIQPAKLEDSAVYLCASSLGTYTDTQYFGPGTRLTVL.

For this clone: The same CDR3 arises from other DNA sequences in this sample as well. The CDR3 loop is CASSFYQETQYF. CDR3 sequence (DNA): TGTGCCAGCAGCTTTTACCAAGAGACCCAGTACTTC. The chain uses TRBV7-2 and TRBJ2-5, with unresolved D. Trimming shortened V by 3 bases and J by 0 bases, and 2 bases separated the two germline ends. The length of the CDR3 is 12 residues. Germline V CDR1 and CDR2: SGHTA, FQGNSA.

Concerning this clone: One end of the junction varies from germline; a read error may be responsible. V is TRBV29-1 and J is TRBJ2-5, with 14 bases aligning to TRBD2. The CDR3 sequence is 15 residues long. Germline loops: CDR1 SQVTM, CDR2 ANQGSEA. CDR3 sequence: CSVEAGTSGGETQYF. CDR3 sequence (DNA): TGCAGCGTCGAAGCTGGGACTAGCGGGGGAGAGACCCAGTACTTC. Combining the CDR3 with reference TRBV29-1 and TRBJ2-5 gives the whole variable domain SAVISQKPSRDICQRGTSLTIQCQVDSQVTMMFWYRQQPGQSLTLIATANQGSEATYESGFVIDKFPISRPNLTFSTLTVSNMSPEDSSIYLCSVEAGTSGGETQYFGPGTRLLVL.

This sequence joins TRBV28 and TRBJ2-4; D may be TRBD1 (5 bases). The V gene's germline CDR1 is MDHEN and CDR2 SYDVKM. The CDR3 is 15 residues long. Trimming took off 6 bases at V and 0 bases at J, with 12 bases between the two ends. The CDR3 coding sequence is TGTGCCAGCAGAACTCGACAGATAGCCAAAAACATTCAGTACTTC. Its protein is CASRTRQIAKNIQYF.

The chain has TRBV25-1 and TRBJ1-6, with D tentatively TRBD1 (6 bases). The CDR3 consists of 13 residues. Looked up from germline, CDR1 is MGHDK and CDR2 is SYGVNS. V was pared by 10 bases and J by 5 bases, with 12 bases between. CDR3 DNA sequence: TGTGCCACACGACAGGTCAATAATTCACCCCTCCACTTT. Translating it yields CATRQVNNSPLHF.

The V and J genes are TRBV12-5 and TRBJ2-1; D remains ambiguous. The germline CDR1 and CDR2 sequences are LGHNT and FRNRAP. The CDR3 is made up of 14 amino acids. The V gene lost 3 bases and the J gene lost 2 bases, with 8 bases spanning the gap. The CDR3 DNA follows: TGTGCTAGTGGTTTTGGGCTAACCTACAATGAGCAGTTCTTC. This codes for CASGFGLTYNEQFF.

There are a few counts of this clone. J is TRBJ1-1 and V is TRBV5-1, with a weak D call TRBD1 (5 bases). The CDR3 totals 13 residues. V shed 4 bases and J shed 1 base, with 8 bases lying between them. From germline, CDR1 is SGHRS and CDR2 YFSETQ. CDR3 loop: CASSRGGNTEAFF. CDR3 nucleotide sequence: TGCGCCAGCAGCCGTGGGGGGAACACTGAAGCTTTCTTT.

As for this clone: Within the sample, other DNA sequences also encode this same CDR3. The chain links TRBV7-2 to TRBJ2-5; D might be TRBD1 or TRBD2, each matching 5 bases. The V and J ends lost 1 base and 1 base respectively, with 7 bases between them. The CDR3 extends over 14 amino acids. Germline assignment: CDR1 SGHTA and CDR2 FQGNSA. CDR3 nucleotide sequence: TGTGCCAGCAGCTTAGGGGGGAGCCAAGAGACCCAGTACTTC. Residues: CASSLGGSQETQYF.

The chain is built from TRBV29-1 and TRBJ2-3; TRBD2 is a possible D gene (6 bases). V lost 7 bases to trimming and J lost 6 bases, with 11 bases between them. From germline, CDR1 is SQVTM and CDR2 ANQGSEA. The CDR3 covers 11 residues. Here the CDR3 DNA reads TGCAGCGGACTAGAGGGTGATACGCAGTATTTT. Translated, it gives CSGLEGDTQYF.

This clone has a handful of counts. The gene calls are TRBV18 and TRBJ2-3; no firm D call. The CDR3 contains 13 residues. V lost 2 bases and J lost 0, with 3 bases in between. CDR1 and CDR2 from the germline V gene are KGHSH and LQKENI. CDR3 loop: CASSPISTDTQYF. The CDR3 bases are TGTGCCAGCTCACCAATTAGCACAGATACGCAGTATTTT. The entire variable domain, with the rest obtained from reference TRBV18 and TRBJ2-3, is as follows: NAGVMQNPRHLVRRRGQEARLRCSPMKGHSHVYWYRQLPEEGLKFMVYLQKENIIDESGMPKERFSAEFPKEGPSILRIQQVVRGDSAAYFCASSPISTDTQYFGPGTRLTVL.

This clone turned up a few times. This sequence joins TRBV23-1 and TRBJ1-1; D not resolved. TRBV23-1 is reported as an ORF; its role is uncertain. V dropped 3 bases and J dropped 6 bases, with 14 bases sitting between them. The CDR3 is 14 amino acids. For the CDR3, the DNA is TGCGCCAGCAGTCAGACCCTCCGCGCTTCTGAAGCTTTCTTT. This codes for CASSQTLRASEAFF.

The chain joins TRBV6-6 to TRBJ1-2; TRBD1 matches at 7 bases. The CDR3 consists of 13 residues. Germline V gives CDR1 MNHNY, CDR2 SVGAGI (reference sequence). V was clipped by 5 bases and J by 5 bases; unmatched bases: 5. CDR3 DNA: TGTGCCAGCAGTGACACAGGGGAATATGGCTACACCTTC. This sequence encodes CASSDTGEYGYTF.

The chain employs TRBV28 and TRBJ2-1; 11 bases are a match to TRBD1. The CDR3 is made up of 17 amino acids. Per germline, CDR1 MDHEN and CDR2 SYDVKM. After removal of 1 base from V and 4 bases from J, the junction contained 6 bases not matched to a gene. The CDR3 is CASSLSGTGGLYNEQFF. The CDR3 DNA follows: TGTGCCAGCAGTTTATCAGGGACAGGGGGATTATACAATGAGCAGTTCTTC.

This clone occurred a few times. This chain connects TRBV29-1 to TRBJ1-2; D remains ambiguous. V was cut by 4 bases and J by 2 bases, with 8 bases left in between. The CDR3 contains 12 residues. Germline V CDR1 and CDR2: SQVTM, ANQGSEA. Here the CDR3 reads CSVVDQNYGYTF. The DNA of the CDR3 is TGCAGCGTTGTCGACCAGAACTATGGCTACACCTTC.

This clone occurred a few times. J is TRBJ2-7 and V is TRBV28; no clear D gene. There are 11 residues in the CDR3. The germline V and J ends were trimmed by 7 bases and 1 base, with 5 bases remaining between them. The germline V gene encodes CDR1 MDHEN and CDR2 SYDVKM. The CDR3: CASTMSYEQYF. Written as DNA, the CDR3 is TGTGCCAGCACGATGTCCTACGAGCAGTACTTC.

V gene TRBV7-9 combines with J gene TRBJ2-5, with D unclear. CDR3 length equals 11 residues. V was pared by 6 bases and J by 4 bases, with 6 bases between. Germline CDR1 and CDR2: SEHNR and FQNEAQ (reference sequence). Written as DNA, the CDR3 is TGTGCCAGCAGATTAACAGAGACCCAGTACTTC. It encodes CASRLTETQYF.

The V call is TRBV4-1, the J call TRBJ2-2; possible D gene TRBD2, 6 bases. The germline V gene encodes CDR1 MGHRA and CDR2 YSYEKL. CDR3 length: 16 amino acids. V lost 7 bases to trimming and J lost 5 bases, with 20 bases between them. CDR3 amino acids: CASTLTGGLATGELFF. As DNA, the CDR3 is TGCGCCAGCACCCTCACAGGAGGGCTAGCTACCGGGGAGCTGTTTTTT.

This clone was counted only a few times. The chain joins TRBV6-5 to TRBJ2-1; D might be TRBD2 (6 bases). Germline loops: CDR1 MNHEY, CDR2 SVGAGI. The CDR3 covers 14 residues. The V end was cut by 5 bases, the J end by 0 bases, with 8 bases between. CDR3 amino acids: CASSGGSSYNEQFF. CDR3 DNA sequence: TGTGCCAGCAGTGGGGGGAGCTCCTACAATGAGCAGTTCTTC.

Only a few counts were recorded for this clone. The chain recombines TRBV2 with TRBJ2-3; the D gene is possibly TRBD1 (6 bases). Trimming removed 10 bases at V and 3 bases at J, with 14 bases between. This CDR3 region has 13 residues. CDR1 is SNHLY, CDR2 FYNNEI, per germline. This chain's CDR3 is CATCPGDTDTQYF. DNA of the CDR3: TGTGCCACTTGCCCAGGGGATACAGATACGCAGTATTTT. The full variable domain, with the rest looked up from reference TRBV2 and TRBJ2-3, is EPEVTQTPSHQVTQMGQEVILRCVPISNHLYFYWYRQILGQKVEFLVSFYNNEISEKSEIFDDQFSVERPDGSNFTLKIRSTKLEDSAMYFCATCPGDTDTQYFGPGTRLTVL.

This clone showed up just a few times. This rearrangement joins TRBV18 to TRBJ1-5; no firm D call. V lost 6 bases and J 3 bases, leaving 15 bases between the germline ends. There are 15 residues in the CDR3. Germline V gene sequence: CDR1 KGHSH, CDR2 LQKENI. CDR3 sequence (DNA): TGTGCCAGCTCTCGAGCGGGAGGAGACAATCAGCCCCAGCATTTT. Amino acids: CASSRAGGDNQPQHF.

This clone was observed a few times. The CDR3 reads CASSPGHSNGYTF. CDR3 bases: TGTGCCAGCAGCCCTGGACACAGCAATGGCTACACCTTC. V usage is TRBV7-9 and J usage is TRBJ1-2; TRBD1 is a possible D gene (5 bases). Trimming cost V 5 bases and J 6 bases, with 13 bases left between them. CDR3 length: 13 residues. The germline gives CDR1 SEHNR, CDR2 FQNEAQ (reference sequence).

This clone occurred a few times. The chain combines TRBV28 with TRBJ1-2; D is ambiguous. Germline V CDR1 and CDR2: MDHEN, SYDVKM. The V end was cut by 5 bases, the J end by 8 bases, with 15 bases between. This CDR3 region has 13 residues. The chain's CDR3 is CASSTVPRRGYTF. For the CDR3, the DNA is TGTGCCAGCAGTACAGTACCCAGGCGCGGCTACACCTTC.

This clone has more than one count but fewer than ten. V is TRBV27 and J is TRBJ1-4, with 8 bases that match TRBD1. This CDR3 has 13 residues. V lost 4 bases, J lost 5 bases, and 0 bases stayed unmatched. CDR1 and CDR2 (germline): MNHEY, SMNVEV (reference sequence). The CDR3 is CASSWDRNEKLFF. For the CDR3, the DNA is TGTGCCAGCAGTTGGGACAGGAATGAAAAACTGTTTTTT.

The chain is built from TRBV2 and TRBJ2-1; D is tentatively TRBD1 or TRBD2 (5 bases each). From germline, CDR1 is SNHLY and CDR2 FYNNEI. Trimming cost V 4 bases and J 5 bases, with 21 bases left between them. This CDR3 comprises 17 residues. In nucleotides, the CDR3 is TGTGCCAGCAGTGGGGACGGGCTCACCTACCTACACAATGAGCAGTTCTTC. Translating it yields CASSGDGLTYLHNEQFF. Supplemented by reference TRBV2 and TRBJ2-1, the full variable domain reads EPEVTQTPSHQVTQMGQEVILRCVPISNHLYFYWYRQILGQKVEFLVSFYNNEISEKSEIFDDQFSVERPDGSNFTLKIRSTKLEDSAMYFCASSGDGLTYLHNEQFFGPGTRLTVL.

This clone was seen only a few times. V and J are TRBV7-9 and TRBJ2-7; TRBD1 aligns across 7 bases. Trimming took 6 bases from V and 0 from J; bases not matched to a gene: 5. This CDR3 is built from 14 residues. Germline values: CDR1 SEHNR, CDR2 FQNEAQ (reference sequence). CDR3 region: CASRTGTDSYEQYF. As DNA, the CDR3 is TGTGCCAGCAGGACCGGGACAGACTCCTACGAGCAGTACTTC.

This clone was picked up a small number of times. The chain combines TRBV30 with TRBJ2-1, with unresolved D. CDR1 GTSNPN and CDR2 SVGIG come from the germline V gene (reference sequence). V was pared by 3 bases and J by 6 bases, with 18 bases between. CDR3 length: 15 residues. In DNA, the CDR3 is TGTGCCTGGAGGTCTCCAGGTGTCTCTGCCAATGAGCAGTTCTTC. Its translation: CAWRSPGVSANEQFF. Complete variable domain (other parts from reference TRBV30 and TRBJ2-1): SQTIHQWPATLVQPVGSPLSLECTVEGTSNPNLYWYRQAAGRGLQLLFYSVGIGQISSEVPQNLSASRPQDRQFILSSKKLLLSDSGFYLCAWRSPGVSANEQFFGPGTRLTVL.

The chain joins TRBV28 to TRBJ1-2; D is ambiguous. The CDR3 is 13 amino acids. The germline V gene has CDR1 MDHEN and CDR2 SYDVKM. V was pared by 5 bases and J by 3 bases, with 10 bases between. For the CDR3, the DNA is TGTGCCAGCAGTCTCTCAAAGGACTATGGCTACACCTTC. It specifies CASSLSKDYGYTF.

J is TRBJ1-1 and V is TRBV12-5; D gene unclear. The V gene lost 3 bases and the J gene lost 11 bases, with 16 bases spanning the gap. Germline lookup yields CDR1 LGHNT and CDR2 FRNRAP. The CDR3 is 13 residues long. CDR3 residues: CASGLDNHGAAFF. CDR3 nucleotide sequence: TGTGCTAGTGGTTTAGATAATCACGGCGCGGCTTTCTTT.

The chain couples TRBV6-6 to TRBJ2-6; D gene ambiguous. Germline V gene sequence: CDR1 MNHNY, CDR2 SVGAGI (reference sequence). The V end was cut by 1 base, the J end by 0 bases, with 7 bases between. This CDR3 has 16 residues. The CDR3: CASSYLPYSGANVLTF. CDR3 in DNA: TGTGCCAGCAGTTACTTACCTTACTCTGGGGCCAACGTCCTGACTTTC.

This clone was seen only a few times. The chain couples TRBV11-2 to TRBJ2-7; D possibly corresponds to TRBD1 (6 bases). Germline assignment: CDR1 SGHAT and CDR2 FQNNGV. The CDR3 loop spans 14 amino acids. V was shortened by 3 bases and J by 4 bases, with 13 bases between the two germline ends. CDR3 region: CASSFQGSTYEQYF. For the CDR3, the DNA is TGTGCCAGCAGCTTCCAGGGGTCGACTTACGAGCAGTACTTC.